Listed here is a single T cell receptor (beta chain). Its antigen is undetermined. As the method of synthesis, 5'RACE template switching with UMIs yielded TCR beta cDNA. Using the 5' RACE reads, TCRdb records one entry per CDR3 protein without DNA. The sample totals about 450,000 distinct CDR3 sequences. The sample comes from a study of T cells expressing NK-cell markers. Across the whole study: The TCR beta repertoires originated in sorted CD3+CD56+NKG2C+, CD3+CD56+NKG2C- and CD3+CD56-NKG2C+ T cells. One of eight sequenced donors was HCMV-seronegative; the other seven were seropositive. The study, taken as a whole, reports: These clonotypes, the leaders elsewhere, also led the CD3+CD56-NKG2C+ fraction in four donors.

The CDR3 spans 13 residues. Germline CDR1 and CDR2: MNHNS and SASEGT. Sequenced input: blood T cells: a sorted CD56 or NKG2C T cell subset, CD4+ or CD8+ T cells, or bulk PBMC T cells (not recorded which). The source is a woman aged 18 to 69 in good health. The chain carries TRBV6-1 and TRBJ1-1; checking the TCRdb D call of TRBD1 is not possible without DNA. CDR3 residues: CASRMQGGTEAFF.